A selection of T cell receptor beta chains follows, all from one sample in a study of beta chain features in type 1 diabetes. The data were produced by immunoSEQ multiplex PCR, yet TCRdb's version contains in-frame clones alone and is incomplete. The table shows 300,000 to 350,000 clones, with 6.5% to 10% occurring only once. What was sequenced was central memory CD4+ T cells from blood. The receptors come from a woman between 18 and 29 years old in good health. Both conserved end residues are part of each CDR3. Part of the rows lack a size; the others show once, few, many or a class for expanded clones.

>few|TRBJ2-3|14|TRBV7-9
CASRDGRGTDTQYF
>.|TRBJ1-5|12|TRBV5-6
CASSFDDQPQHF
>few|TRBJ2-7|14|TRBV7-9
CASSGGGRRDEQYF
>few|TRBJ1-4|15|TRBV4-1
CASSDGQTTNEKLFF
>.|TRBJ2-7|14|TRBV5-4
CASSKGGVSDEQYF
>.|TRBJ2-2|13|TRBV18
CASSRDRIGELFF
>few|TRBJ1-1|14|TRBV6-5
CASSYSWGNTEAFF
>few|TRBJ1-1|15|TRBV19
CASSIQDTSGTRAFF
>few|TRBJ2-3|16|TRBV7-8
CASSSQLQRGTDTQYF
>many|TRBJ2-2|18|TRBV4-2
CASSHLRGGSDYTGELFF
>.|TRBJ2-7|14|TRBV25-1
CASSESTGAYEQYF
>.|TRBJ2-5|14|TRBV19
CASRTGGSKETQYF